These 2 T cell receptor beta chains share one sample of origin, sequenced in a study of CD8 T cells in ankylosing spondylitis. Study results and limitations: Fewer than 10 highly homologous variants made up a TCR beta motif that seemed to typify ankylosing spondylitis blood.

TCRdb re-called the 5' RACE reads through MiXCR, storing one row per CDR3 protein. The sample yields a few hundred thousand distinct CDR3 sequences, 10% to 15% seen once. No antigens are known for them. Sequenced input: blood, either unsorted or a sorted T cell fraction (not recorded which). These receptors came from a male donor with ankylosing spondylitis.

In this sample, this clonotype turned up a few times. The rearrangement links TRBV29-1 to TRBJ2-2, with 8 bases identical to TRBD1. Per the germline V gene, CDR1 is SQVTM and CDR2 is ANQGSEA. With 4 bases clipped from V and 4 bases from J, the junction kept 5 bases outside the gene matches. This CDR3 is 14 amino acids long. The CDR3, as DNA: TGCAGCGTTGGACAGGGGACGGGCACCGGGGAGCTGTTTTTT. Protein: CSVGQGTGTGELFF.

The chain is built from TRBV12-3 or TRBV12-4 and TRBJ1-1, with D possibly matching TRBD1 (5 bases). This CDR3 contains 15 residues. V was cut by 2 bases and J by 1 base, with 11 bases left in between. CDR3 residues: CASSLRGPTNTEAFF. The CDR3 coding sequence is TGTGCCAGCAGTTTACGGGGACCGACGAACACTGAAGCTTTCTTT.